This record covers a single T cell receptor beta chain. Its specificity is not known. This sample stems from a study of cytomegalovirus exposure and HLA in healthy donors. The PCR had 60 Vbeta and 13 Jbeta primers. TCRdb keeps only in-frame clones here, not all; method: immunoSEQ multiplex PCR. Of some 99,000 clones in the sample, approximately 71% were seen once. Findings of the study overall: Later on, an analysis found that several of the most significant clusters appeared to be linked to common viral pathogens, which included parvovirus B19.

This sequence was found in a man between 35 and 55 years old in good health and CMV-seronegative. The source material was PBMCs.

CDR3 sequence (DNA): TGTGCCAGCAGCCCAGGACTAGCGGCAATCCAAGAGACCCAGTACTTC. Protein sequence: CASSPGLAAIQETQYF. This sequence joins TRBV7-9 and TRBJ2-5; 10 bases agree with TRBD2. Per germline, CDR1 SEHNR and CDR2 FQNEAQ (reference sequence). The junction had 7 bases not matched to a gene; V was cut back by 5 bases and J by 1 base. The CDR3 runs 16 residues.